The clone carrying this T cell receptor (beta chain) was seen only once. Its antigen is as yet unknown. This entry belongs to a study of OX40 agonist ivuxolimab in advanced cancers. Study-level information: Enrolled patients in dose escalation had cancers that were hepatocellular carcinoma, melanoma, renal cell or head and neck cancer.

Sequencing used immunoSEQ multiplex PCR; TCRdb keeps in-frame clones, though not all of them. The sample holds about 23,000 clones, approximately 83% seen once. Whole-study results and caveats: At 0.1 to 3.0 mg/kg and by week 6, CD4+ and CD8+ T cells in the blood had expanded clonally.

V trimming: 0 bases; J trimming: 0 bases; junction bases outside the gene matches: 12. Germline V gives CDR1 SQVTM, CDR2 ANQGSEA. This CDR3 comprises 18 residues. This clonotype was obtained from an adult with an advanced solid tumor such as melanoma, head and neck, liver or kidney cancer. The specimen was CD4+ or CD8+ T cells sorted from blood, collected in a trial of the OX40 agonist ivuxolimab. The V call is TRBV29-1, the J call TRBJ1-2; TRBD1 aligns across 8 bases. The CDR3 loop reads CSVEDLAVRDRTNYGYTF. The DNA for the CDR3 is TGCAGCGTTGAAGATCTTGCGGTCCGGGACAGGACTAACTATGGCTACACCTTC.